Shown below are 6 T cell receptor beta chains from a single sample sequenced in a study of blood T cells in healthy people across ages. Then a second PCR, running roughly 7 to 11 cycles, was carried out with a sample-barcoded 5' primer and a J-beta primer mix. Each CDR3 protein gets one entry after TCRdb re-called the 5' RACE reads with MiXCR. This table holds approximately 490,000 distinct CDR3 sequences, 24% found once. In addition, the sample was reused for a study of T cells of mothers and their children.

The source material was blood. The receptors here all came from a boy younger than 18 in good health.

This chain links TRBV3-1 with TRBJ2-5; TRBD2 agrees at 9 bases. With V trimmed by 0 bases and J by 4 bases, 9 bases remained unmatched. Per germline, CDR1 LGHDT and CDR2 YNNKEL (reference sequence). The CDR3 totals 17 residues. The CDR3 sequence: CASSQDIAGGPGETQYF. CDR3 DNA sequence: TGTGCCAGCAGCCAAGATATCGCGGGAGGGCCTGGAGAGACCCAGTACTTC.

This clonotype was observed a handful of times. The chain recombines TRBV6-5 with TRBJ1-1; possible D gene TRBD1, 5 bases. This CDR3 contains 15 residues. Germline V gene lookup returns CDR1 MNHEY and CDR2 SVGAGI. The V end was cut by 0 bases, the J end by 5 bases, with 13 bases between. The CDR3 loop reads CASSYSGGMFTEAFF. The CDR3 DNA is TGTGCCAGCAGTTACTCGGGGGGGATGTTTACTGAAGCTTTCTTT.

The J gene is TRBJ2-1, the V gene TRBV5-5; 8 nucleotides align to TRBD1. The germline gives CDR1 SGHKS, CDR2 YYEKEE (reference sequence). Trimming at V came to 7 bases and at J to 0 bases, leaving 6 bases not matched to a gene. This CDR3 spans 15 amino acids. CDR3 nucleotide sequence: TGTGCCAGCGGGGGACAGGCGACCTCCTACAATGAGCAGTTCTTC. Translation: CASGGQATSYNEQFF.

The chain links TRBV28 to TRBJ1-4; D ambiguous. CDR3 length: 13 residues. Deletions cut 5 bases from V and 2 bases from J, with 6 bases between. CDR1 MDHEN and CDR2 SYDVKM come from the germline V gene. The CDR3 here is CASSARTNEKLFF. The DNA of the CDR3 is TGTGCCAGCAGTGCACGGACTAATGAAAAACTGTTTTTT.

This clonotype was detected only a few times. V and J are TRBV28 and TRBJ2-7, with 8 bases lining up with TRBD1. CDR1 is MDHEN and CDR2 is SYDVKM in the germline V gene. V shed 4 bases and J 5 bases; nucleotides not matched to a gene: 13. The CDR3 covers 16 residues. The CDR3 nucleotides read TGTGCCAGCAGTTATTTTTTAGGGACAGGAGGGAACGAGCAGTACTTC. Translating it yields CASSYFLGTGGNEQYF. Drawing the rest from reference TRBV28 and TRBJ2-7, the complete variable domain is DVKVTQSSRYLVKRTGEKVFLECVQDMDHENMFWYRQDPGLGLRLIYFSYDVKMKEKGDIPEGYSVSREKKERFSLILESASTNQTSMYLCASSYFLGTGGNEQYFGPGTRLTVT.

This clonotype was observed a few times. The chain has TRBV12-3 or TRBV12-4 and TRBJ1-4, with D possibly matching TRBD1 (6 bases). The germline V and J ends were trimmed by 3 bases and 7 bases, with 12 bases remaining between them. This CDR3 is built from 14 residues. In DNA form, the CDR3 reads TGTGCCAGCAGTTTTAGAGGGACAAGTGAAAAACTGTTTTTT. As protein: CASSFRGTSEKLFF.